One sample yielded the 25 T cell receptor beta chains listed below, sequenced in a study of STAT5B mutations in CD4+ large granular lymphocyte leukemia. Repertoires were generated with immunoSEQ multiplex PCR, while TCRdb's copy carries only in-frame clones and drops some. The table lists 30,000 to 40,000 clones, about 90% of them singletons. The sequenced material came from CD4+ T cells from blood buffy coats. These receptors all stem from a human donor in good health.

The genes are TRBV10-3 and TRBJ1-1, with D possibly being TRBD1 (5 bases). Trimming stripped 6 bases from V and 1 base from J, with 9 bases between. CDR3 length: 13 amino acids. Germline V CDR1 and CDR2: ENHRY, SYGVKD. CDR3 residues: CAISGTANTEAFF. DNA of the CDR3: TGTGCCATCAGCGGGACGGCGAACACTGAAGCTTTCTTT.

This sequence joins TRBV19 and TRBJ2-7, with 13 nucleotides matching TRBD2. Losses at the gene ends were 3 bases for V and 6 bases for J; bases not matched to a gene: 11. The CDR3 runs 17 residues. Germline loops: CDR1 LNHDA, CDR2 SQIVND (reference sequence). CDR3 region: CASSMNLLAGGLSEQYF. Written as DNA, the CDR3 is TGTGCCAGTAGTATGAACCTACTAGCGGGAGGGCTGTCCGAGCAGTACTTC.

The chain carries TRBV4-3 and TRBJ2-7, with D perhaps TRBD1 (5 bases). Germline CDR1 and CDR2: LGHNA and YSLEER. The CDR3 spans 14 residues. Deletions cut 1 base from V and 7 bases from J, with 14 bases between. The CDR3 is CASSQVMTVSEQYF. The CDR3, as DNA: TGCGCCAGCAGCCAAGTAATGACAGTGAGTGAGCAGTACTTC.

The chain couples TRBV28 to TRBJ2-7; D not resolved. Between the trimmed V and J ends, which lost 6 bases and 2 bases, there was a span of 11 bases. Germline loops: CDR1 MDHEN, CDR2 SYDVKM. The CDR3 is made up of 13 amino acids. In nucleotides, the CDR3 is TGTGCCAGCAGAGGGTCAGGACCCTACGAGCAGTACTTC. It codes for CASRGSGPYEQYF.

The rearrangement joins TRBV14 to TRBJ2-4; D gene ambiguous. With 3 bases removed from V and 5 bases from J, the gap between germline ends came to 8 bases. The CDR3 consists of 13 residues. Germline assignment: CDR1 SGHDN and CDR2 FVKESK. CDR3 in DNA: TGTGCCAGCAGCCAGGGCCTCCAAAACATTCAGTACTTC. Its translation: CASSQGLQNIQYF. Complete variable domain (other parts from reference TRBV14 and TRBJ2-4): EAGVTQFPSHSVIEKGQTVTLRCDPISGHDNLYWYRRVMGKEIKFLLHFVKESKQDESGMPNNRFLAERTGGTYSTLKVQPAELEDSGVYFCASSQGLQNIQYFGAGTRLSVL.

The V call is TRBV7-9, the J call TRBJ2-1; 9 bases line up with TRBD2. The germline V gene encodes CDR1 SEHNR and CDR2 FQNEAQ (reference sequence). The CDR3 is 13 amino acids. Germline trimming cut 6 bases from V and 6 bases from J; bases unmatched to any gene: 3. CDR3 region: CASSPTSGNEQFF. The CDR3 region has the DNA TGTGCCAGCAGTCCGACTAGCGGCAATGAGCAGTTCTTC.

V is TRBV6-5 and J is TRBJ1-2; TRBD1 matches 8 bases. Per germline, CDR1 MNHEY and CDR2 SVGAGI. V lost 2 bases to trimming and J lost 3 bases; unmatched junction nucleotides: 2. This CDR3 comprises 14 residues. CDR3 in DNA: TGTGCCAGCAGTTACGTGACAGGGGACTATGGCTACACCTTC. Its translation: CASSYVTGDYGYTF.

This clone has just one count. The chain recombines TRBV6-1 with TRBJ2-1, with TRBD1 matching 9 bases. The trim removed 5 bases at V and 6 bases at J, leaving 2 bases unmatched. This CDR3 is built from 13 residues. The germline V gene has CDR1 MNHNS and CDR2 SASEGT. This CDR3 reads CASSTTGGNEQFF. The CDR3 DNA reads TGTGCCAGCAGTACGACAGGGGGCAATGAGCAGTTCTTC.

This clone showed up just a few times. The chain joins TRBV7-3 to TRBJ2-1; tentatively, D is TRBD1 or TRBD2 (5 bases each). V shed 5 bases and J shed 0 bases, with 8 bases lying between them. The germline CDR1 and CDR2 sequences are SGHTA and FQGTGA. The CDR3 consists of 14 residues. CDR3: CASSPGASYNEQFF. The CDR3 coding sequence is TGTGCCAGCAGCCCCGGGGCCTCCTACAATGAGCAGTTCTTC.

The V call is TRBV19, the J call TRBJ2-1, with TRBD1 matching 8 bases. This CDR3 spans 15 amino acids. Per germline, CDR1 LNHDA and CDR2 SQIVND (reference sequence). The V gene end was trimmed by 3 bases and the J gene end by 2 bases; junction bases not matched to a gene: 3. CDR3 loop: CASSIGTGTYNEQFF. In DNA form, the CDR3 reads TGTGCCAGTAGTATCGGGACAGGTACCTACAATGAGCAGTTCTTC.

CDR3 in DNA: TGTGCCAGCAGTTTCCGGGACGGTCGTGAAGCTTTCTTT. This codes for CASSFRDGREAFF. This chain joins TRBV27 and TRBJ1-1, with a weak D call TRBD1 (5 bases). There are 13 residues in the CDR3. Germline values: CDR1 MNHEY, CDR2 SMNVEV (reference sequence). The V and J ends lost 3 bases and 7 bases respectively, with 12 bases between them.

This rearrangement joins TRBV7-9 to TRBJ2-7; TRBD1 is a possible D gene (5 bases). Germline lookup yields CDR1 SEHNR and CDR2 FQNEAQ (reference sequence). The CDR3 runs to 14 residues. Trimming cost V 5 bases and J 1 base, with 12 bases left between them. This chain's CDR3 is CASSPIRESYEQYF. CDR3 DNA: TGTGCCAGCAGCCCCATCAGGGAATCCTACGAGCAGTACTTC. The full variable domain, completed using reference TRBV7-9 and TRBJ2-7, is DTGVSQNPRHKITKRGQNVTFRCDPISEHNRLYWYRQTLGQGPEFLTYFQNEAQLEKSRLLSDRFSAERPKGSFSTLEIQRTEQGDSAMYLCASSPIRESYEQYFGPGTRLTVT.

This chain joins TRBV10-1 and TRBJ2-5; D could derive from TRBD1 or TRBD2 (5 bases each). Germline CDR1 reads WNHNN; CDR2 reads SYGVQD (reference sequence). V lost 5 bases and J lost 7, with 14 bases in between. The CDR3 consists of 13 residues. CDR3 amino acids: CASSSGTPGTQYF. For the CDR3, the DNA is TGCGCCAGCAGTTCCGGGACCCCCGGGACCCAGTACTTC.

This clone was counted only a few times. This chain uses TRBV20-1 with TRBJ1-1, with D maybe TRBD1 (5 bases). In germline, CDR1 is DFQATT, CDR2 SNEGSKA (reference sequence). Trimming pared 5 bases from V and 6 bases from J, leaving 10 bases between. There are 11 residues in the CDR3. The CDR3 sequence: CSAGPGPEAFF. CDR3 in DNA: TGCAGTGCTGGACCGGGGCCTGAAGCTTTCTTT.

CDR3 DNA: TGTGCCAGCAGCTTAATCGGGACAGGTGGATATAATGAAAAACTGTTTTTT. It codes for CASSLIGTGGYNEKLFF. The chain couples TRBV7-2 to TRBJ1-4; 8 bases fit TRBD1. V shed 2 bases and J 4 bases; nucleotides not matched to a gene: 9. The CDR3 length is 17 residues. Germline assignment: CDR1 SGHTA and CDR2 FQGNSA.

The chain links TRBV15 to TRBJ1-2; TRBD1 matches 7 bases. CDR3 size: 13 residues. Losses at the gene ends were 7 bases for V and 6 bases for J; bases not matched to a gene: 8. The germline CDR1 and CDR2 sequences are LNHNV and YYDKDF (reference sequence). The CDR3: CATTPTGRDGYTF. In DNA form, the CDR3 reads TGTGCCACCACCCCGACAGGGCGGGATGGCTACACCTTC.

The chain recombines TRBV7-8 with TRBJ1-5, with D perhaps matching TRBD1 (6 bases). The germline V and J ends were trimmed by 0 bases and 1 base, with 13 bases remaining between them. The CDR3 runs to 17 residues. Germline CDR1 and CDR2: SGHVS and FQNEAQ. The CDR3 is CASSLAFSGTSNQPQHF. The CDR3 DNA follows: TGTGCCAGCAGCTTAGCCTTCTCCGGGACAAGCAATCAGCCCCAGCATTTT.

This chain connects TRBV19 to TRBJ2-3; 7 bases agree with TRBD2. The CDR3 consists of 14 residues. CDR1 and CDR2 (germline): LNHDA, SQIVND (reference sequence). V trimming: 3 bases; J trimming: 6 bases; junction bases outside the gene matches: 6. The CDR3 spells CASSIGGSGDTQYF. In DNA, the CDR3 is TGTGCCAGTAGTATCGGGGGGAGTGGGGATACGCAGTATTTT.

This clone was counted only a few times. The chain employs TRBV6-5 and TRBJ1-1, with D uncertain. The CDR3 loop spans 12 amino acids. The germline V gene encodes CDR1 MNHEY and CDR2 SVGAGI. V was trimmed by 6 bases and J by 5 bases, leaving 10 bases between them. The CDR3 sequence is CASSEGGTEAFF. CDR3 sequence (DNA): TGTGCCAGCAGCGAGGGTGGTACTGAAGCTTTCTTT.

This chain connects TRBV28 to TRBJ1-5; possibly TRBD1 for D (5 bases). The CDR3 length is 18 residues. The germline V gene encodes CDR1 MDHEN and CDR2 SYDVKM. Trimming stripped 3 bases from V and 5 bases from J, with 23 bases between. CDR3 sequence reads: CASSFPSGTGRGYQPQHF. The CDR3 DNA is TGTGCCAGCAGTTTTCCTAGTGGGACGGGGAGAGGTTATCAGCCCCAGCATTTT.

This clone has a single count. V usage is TRBV19 and J usage is TRBJ2-6, with a possible D match to TRBD1 (6 bases). V gave up 6 bases and J gave up 0 bases, with 18 bases separating them. The CDR3 consists of 18 residues. Germline values: CDR1 LNHDA, CDR2 SQIVND (reference sequence). The CDR3 spells CASSPISGHRSGANVLTF. CDR3 DNA: TGTGCCAGTAGCCCGATTTCGGGACACCGCTCTGGGGCCAACGTCCTGACTTTC.

The rearrangement uses TRBV18 and TRBJ1-3, with D unresolved. V lost 3 bases, J lost 0 bases, and 12 bases lay in between. The CDR3 is 16 residues long. Germline CDR1 reads KGHSH; CDR2 reads LQKENI. CDR3 amino acids: CASSPPGRISGNTIYF. The CDR3 DNA sequence: TGTGCCAGCTCACCCCCTGGCAGGATCTCTGGAAACACCATATATTTT. Full variable domain (outside the CDR3, taken from reference TRBV18 and TRBJ1-3): NAGVMQNPRHLVRRRGQEARLRCSPMKGHSHVYWYRQLPEEGLKFMVYLQKENIIDESGMPKERFSAEFPKEGPSILRIQQVVRGDSAAYFCASSPPGRISGNTIYFGEGSWLTVV.

The chain employs TRBV14 and TRBJ1-2; D is undetermined. The CDR3 loop spans 15 amino acids. Germline lookup yields CDR1 SGHDN and CDR2 FVKESK. Trimming cost V 5 bases and J 3 bases, with 16 bases left between them. CDR3 nucleotides: TGTGCCAGCAGCGCGGATGCCGGACGGTACTATGGCTACACCTTC. Translating it yields CASSADAGRYYGYTF. The full variable domain, completed using reference TRBV14 and TRBJ1-2, is EAGVTQFPSHSVIEKGQTVTLRCDPISGHDNLYWYRRVMGKEIKFLLHFVKESKQDESGMPNNRFLAERTGGTYSTLKVQPAELEDSGVYFCASSADAGRYYGYTFGSGTRLTVV.

Only one count was recorded for this clone. V is TRBV20-1 and J is TRBJ1-5; no clear D. The germline V gene has CDR1 DFQATT and CDR2 SNEGSKA (reference sequence). V shed 1 base and J shed 10 bases, with 8 bases lying between them. The CDR3 loop spans 11 amino acids. CDR3 sequence (DNA): TGCAGTGCTAGAGCCATGGGACCCCAGCATTTT. Translation gives CSARAMGPQHF.

The genes are TRBV5-4 and TRBJ2-3; D not resolved. Germline lookup yields CDR1 SGHNT and CDR2 YYREEE (reference sequence). The CDR3 runs 12 residues. With 0 bases removed from V and 7 bases from J, the gap between germline ends came to 6 bases. CDR3 loop: CASSLDSYTQYF. The CDR3 DNA sequence: TGTGCCAGCAGCTTGGACAGTTATACGCAGTATTTT.